This T cell receptor beta chain was recovered during a study of T cells in Graves' hyperthyroidism and ophthalmopathy. Findings of the study overall: Within blood appeared most thyroid clonotypes that had expanded above 0.001.

Germline V CDR1 and CDR2: MNHEY, SVGEGT. Deletions cut 4 bases from V and 13 bases from J, with 10 bases between. The length of the CDR3 is 10 residues. The table lists this clonotype with many counts. The target antigen is unknown. What was amplified from RNA transcripts were TCR beta CDR3 regions. During a first-round RT-PCR of the TCR CDR3, the HTBI primer set was used. TCRdb re-called the multiplex PCR reads through MiXCR, storing one row per CDR3 protein. The profile shows 500,000 to 550,000 distinct CDR3 sequences, nearly 20% of them singletons. V gene TRBV6-2 or TRBV6-3 combines with J gene TRBJ2-5; D perhaps matches TRBD1 (6 bases). The receptor comes from a man aged 40-49 years with Graves' ophthalmopathy. Sequenced: blood. CDR3 DNA: TGTGCCAGCAGTTCCGGGACACTGTACTTC. This translates into CASSSGTLYF.